This entry describes one T cell receptor (beta chain). Its antigen is not known. Naive CD8 cells lacked CD45RO, underwent positive selection for CCR7 and left out terminally differentiated effector memory CD45RA+ cells. Caucasian adults living in Nashville, Tennessee, provided all samples. Produced via immunoSEQ multiplex PCR; TCRdb's table is partial and in-frame only. In the table there are some 2.1 million clones, approximately 94% of which are singletons. The record originates from a study of shared clonotypes between healthy human individuals. Study results and limitations: Some clonotypes were shared by all four sorted-subset donors, while others were not shared. The non-shared ones had lower generation probabilities than the shared ones. Naive subsets generally exceeded memory subsets in estimated richness.

Sequenced sample: naive CD8+ T cells sorted from blood. The TCR originated in a man aged 18 to 35 in good health.

The CDR3 protein is CASSVGLATYEQYF. CDR3 nucleotides: TGCGCCAGCAGTGTGGGACTAGCGACCTACGAGCAGTACTTC. The V call is TRBV10-2, the J call TRBJ2-7, with 10 bases lining up with TRBD2. Germline CDR1 WSHSY, CDR2 SAAADI. This CDR3 contains 14 residues. After removal of 4 bases from V and 2 bases from J, the junction contained 2 bases not matched to a gene.